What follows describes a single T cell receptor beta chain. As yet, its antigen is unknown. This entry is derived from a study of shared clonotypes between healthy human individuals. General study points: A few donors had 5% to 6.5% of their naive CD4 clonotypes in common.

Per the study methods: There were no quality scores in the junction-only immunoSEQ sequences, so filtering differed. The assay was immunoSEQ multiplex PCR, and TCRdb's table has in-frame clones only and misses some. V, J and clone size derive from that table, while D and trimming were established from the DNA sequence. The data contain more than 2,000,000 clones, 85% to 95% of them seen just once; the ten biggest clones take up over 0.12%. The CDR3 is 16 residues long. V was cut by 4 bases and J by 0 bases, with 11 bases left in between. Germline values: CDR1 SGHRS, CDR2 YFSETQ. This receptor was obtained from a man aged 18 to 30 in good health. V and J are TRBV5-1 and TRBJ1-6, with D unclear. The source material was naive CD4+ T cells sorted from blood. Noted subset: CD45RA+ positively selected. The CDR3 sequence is CASSPGLDSYNSPLHF. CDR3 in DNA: TGCGCCAGCAGCCCGGGTCTGGACTCCTATAATTCACCCCTCCACTTT. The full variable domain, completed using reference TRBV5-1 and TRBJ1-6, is KAGVTQTPRYLIKTRGQQVTLSCSPISGHRSVSWYQQTPGQGLQFLFEYFSETQRNKGNFPGRFSGRQFSNSRSEMNVSTLELGDSALYLCASSPGLDSYNSPLHFGNGTRLTVT.